This is a list of T cell receptor beta chains from one sample in a study of blood T cell repertoires in COVID-19. Profiled with immunoSEQ multiplex PCR; TCRdb holds only in-frame clones, not every one. The sample contains about 53,000 clones, approximately 84% of which appear only once. Material: peripheral blood. The receptors here all came from a human donor with active or convalescent COVID-19. The donor label of this sample is uncertain. CDR3s include the opening cysteine and the closing phenylalanine or tryptophan. The D gene is left open where the match is weak. Some rows have no size entry. The others give once, few or many, or a class for an expanded clone.

V gene	J gene	D gene	clone size	CDR3 protein	CDR3 DNA
TRBV6-5	TRBJ2-1	-	-	CASKVGLAASSQFF	TGTGCCAGCAAGGTGGGGCTCGCCGCCTCCTCTCAGTTCTTC
TRBV28	TRBJ1-5	TRBD1	-	CASSLSGGRAQPQHF	TGTGCCAGCAGTTTATCAGGGGGTAGGGCTCAGCCCCAGCATTTT
TRBV9	TRBJ2-3	-	-	CASSVKAGAYNTDTQYF	TGTGCCAGCAGCGTAAAAGCAGGCGCTTATAACACAGATACGCAGTATTTT
TRBV7-3	TRBJ2-1	TRBD2	-	CASSQADTGGRNEQFF	TGTGCCAGCAGCCAGGCCGACACAGGCGGGAGGAATGAGCAGTTCTTC
TRBV11-2	TRBJ1-4	-	once	CASSLEQGREKLFF	TGTGCCAGCAGCTTAGAGCAGGGTCGGGAAAAACTGTTTTTT
TRBV11-1	TRBJ1-1	-	-	CASSAGQLFGAFF	TGTGCCAGCAGCGCTGGACAGCTCTTTGGGGCTTTCTTT
TRBV2	TRBJ1-5	-	-	CASTLRLNQPQHF	TGTGCCAGCACTCTCAGACTTAATCAGCCCCAGCATTTT
TRBV6-6	TRBJ1-4	-	-	CASSPPSRGVNEKLFF	TGTGCCAGCAGTCCACCGAGTAGGGGTGTTAATGAAAAACTGTTTTTT
TRBV6-5	TRBJ2-3	-	-	CASSPQGSRGDTQYF	TGTGCCAGCAGTCCACAGGGTTCTCGAGGAGATACGCAGTATTTT
TRBV7-9	TRBJ2-2	-	-	CASISPRLAGGELFF	TGTGCCAGCATCAGTCCGAGGTTGGCTGGAGGGGAGCTGTTTTTT
TRBV30	TRBJ1-5	-	-	CAWSGETAYSNQPQHF	TGTGCCTGGAGTGGAGAGACAGCTTATAGCAATCAGCCCCAGCATTTT
TRBV29-1	TRBJ2-1	-	-	CSVVSGRFRNEQFF	TGCAGCGTTGTCAGCGGCCGATTTAGGAATGAGCAGTTCTTC
TRBV10-3	TRBJ2-3	-	-	CAISPRESSTDTQYF	TGTGCCATCAGTCCCCGGGAATCTAGCACAGATACGCAGTATTTT
TRBV3-1/TRBV3-2	TRBJ2-1	TRBD2	-	CASSASGRVYNEQFF	TGTGCCAGCAGCGCTAGCGGGAGGGTCTACAATGAGCAGTTCTTC
TRBV6-6	TRBJ1-4	-	medium-sized	CASRAKNEKLFF	TGTGCCAGCAGGGCAAAAAATGAAAAACTGTTTTTT
TRBV30	TRBJ1-5	-	-	CAWSGAGGGNQPQHF	TGTGCCTGGAGTGGGGCGGGAGGGGGTAATCAGCCCCAGCATTTT
TRBV28	TRBJ2-3	TRBD2	-	CASSAGTSKGTDTQYF	TGTGCCAGCAGTGCAGGGACTAGCAAGGGCACAGATACGCAGTATTTT
TRBV6-5	TRBJ2-3	-	-	CASAVRGSTDTQYF	TGTGCCAGTGCCGTCCGGGGTAGCACAGATACGCAGTATTTT
TRBV11-2	TRBJ2-2	TRBD2	-	CASSLIPSGRVGELFF	TGTGCCAGCAGCTTAATCCCTAGCGGGAGGGTCGGGGAGCTGTTTTTT
TRBV5-6	TRBJ2-2	-	few	CASSPSGGFSPGELFF	TGTGCCAGCAGCCCCTCGGGCGGGTTTTCCCCCGGGGAGCTGTTTTTT
TRBV7-6	TRBJ1-1	TRBD1	-	CASSEGTGVTEAFF	TGTGCCAGCAGCGAGGGGACAGGCGTCACTGAAGCTTTCTTT
TRBV5-8	TRBJ2-1	TRBD2	-	CASSWNERGEQFF	TGTGCCAGCAGCTGGAACGAGCGGGGCGAGCAGTTCTTC